These 12 T cell receptor beta chains originate from one sample sequenced in a study of blood T cells in healthy people across ages. Through a sample-barcoded 5' primer and a J-beta primer mix, a second PCR was run for roughly 6 to 12 cycles. TCRdb called the 5' RACE reads again in MiXCR, with one record for every CDR3 protein. The table shows under 2 million distinct CDR3 sequences, with roughly 30% occurring only once. Material: blood. The receptors originated from a woman in her twenties or thirties in good health.

The chain couples TRBV20-1 to TRBJ2-3, with 10 positions matching TRBD2. Germline CDR1 reads DFQATT; CDR2 reads SNEGSKA (reference sequence). After removal of 4 bases from V and 6 bases from J, the junction contained 10 bases not matched to a gene. The CDR3 has 15 residues. The CDR3 is CSAISRTSGADTQYF. CDR3 in DNA: TGCAGTGCTATATCCAGGACTAGCGGTGCGGATACGCAGTATTTT.

The gene calls are TRBV5-1 and TRBJ2-6; D tentatively fits TRBD1 or TRBD2 (5 bases each). Germline V gene data show CDR1 as SGHRS and CDR2 as YFSETQ. V was pared by 1 base and J by 2 bases, with 7 bases between. CDR3 length equals 15 residues. CDR3 sequence (DNA): TGCGCCAGCAGCTTGCGGGACCCTGGGGCCAACGTCCTGACTTTC. This codes for CASSLRDPGANVLTF.

V is TRBV4-1 and J is TRBJ2-3; the match to TRBD1 covers 8 bases. The J segment lost 5 bases and the V segment lost 0 bases, leaving 10 bases of the junction unmatched. The V gene's germline CDR1 is MGHRA and CDR2 YSYEKL. The CDR3 contains 17 residues. In DNA form, the CDR3 reads TGCGCCAGCAGCCAAGATTCCACAGGGGGAGGTAGAGATACGCAGTATTTT. Translation gives CASSQDSTGGGRDTQYF.

This chain connects TRBV13 to TRBJ2-1, with TRBD2 matching 8 bases. In germline, CDR1 is PRHDT, CDR2 FYEKMQ (reference sequence). CDR3 length: 11 amino acids. The CDR3: CVTGGGNEQFF. The CDR3 coding sequence is TGTGTTACCGGGGGGGGGAATGAGCAGTTCTTC. Combining the CDR3 with reference TRBV13 and TRBJ2-1 gives the whole variable domain AAGVIQSPRHLIKEKRETATLKCYPIPRHDTVYWYQQGPGQDPQFLISFYEKMQSDKGSIPDRFSAQQFSDYHSELNMSSLELGDSALYFCVTGGGNEQFFGPGTRLTVL.

The CDR3 DNA is TGTGCCAGCAGCGCCCATACAGGGAACGAGCAGTTCTTC. Residues: CASSAHTGNEQFF. The V gene is TRBV9, the J gene TRBJ2-1, with D perhaps TRBD1 (6 bases). Trimming shortened V by 3 bases and J by 10 bases, and 14 bases separated the two germline ends. This CDR3 is 13 amino acids long. Germline V gene lookup returns CDR1 SGDLS and CDR2 YYNGEE.

This clonotype turned up a few times. The gene calls are TRBV28 and TRBJ1-1, with 8 bases aligning to TRBD1. The V segment lost 5 bases and the J segment 5 bases; nucleotides outside the gene matches: 22. The CDR3 contains 19 residues. Looked up from germline, CDR1 is MDHEN and CDR2 is SYDVKM. CDR3 sequence: CASSLPTGQGLPMWTEAFF. The CDR3 DNA reads TGTGCCAGCAGTCTCCCGACCGGACAGGGTCTCCCCATGTGGACTGAAGCTTTCTTT.

This chain joins TRBV20-1 and TRBJ1-2; D is undetermined. The CDR3 spans 11 residues. V dropped 6 bases and J dropped 4 bases, with 9 bases sitting between them. From germline, CDR1 is DFQATT and CDR2 SNEGSKA (reference sequence). The CDR3 spells CSAVLGYGYTF. The CDR3 DNA reads TGCAGTGCCGTCTTGGGCTATGGCTACACCTTC.

The chain couples TRBV20-1 to TRBJ2-7; 7 bases fit TRBD2. The CDR3 loop spans 15 amino acids. From germline, CDR1 is DFQATT and CDR2 SNEGSKA (reference sequence). The J segment lost 2 bases and the V segment lost 0 bases, leaving 7 bases of the junction unmatched. CDR3 loop: CSARDGRSGAYEQYF. DNA for the CDR3: TGCAGTGCTAGAGATGGACGCAGCGGGGCCTACGAGCAGTACTTC.

This clonotype has only a few counts. V and J are TRBV27 and TRBJ2-1, with 13 bases identical to TRBD2. The CDR3 extends over 16 amino acids. After removal of 6 bases from V and 7 bases from J, the junction contained 9 bases not matched to a gene. CDR1 is MNHEY, CDR2 SMNVEV, per germline (reference sequence). DNA for the CDR3: TGTGCCAGCAGCCCACTAGCGGGAGGGACGGGGAATGAGCAGTTCTTC. Translation gives CASSPLAGGTGNEQFF.

This clonotype showed up just once. This chain links TRBV2 with TRBJ2-7; no clear D. CDR3 length: 13 residues. V lost 4 bases and J 3 bases, leaving 10 bases between the germline ends. Germline-derived CDR1 and CDR2 are SNHLY and FYNNEI. The CDR3 nucleotides are TGTGCCAGCAGTGGGCCTAGTTACTACGAGCAGTACTTC. Translated, it gives CASSGPSYYEQYF.

The rearrangement links TRBV20-1 to TRBJ1-5; the match to TRBD1 covers 7 bases. Germline CDR1 reads DFQATT; CDR2 reads SNEGSKA (reference sequence). There are 15 residues in the CDR3. The junction had 12 bases not matched to a gene; V was cut back by 5 bases and J by 5 bases. The CDR3 sequence is CSAFRTGAGHQPQHF. In DNA form, the CDR3 reads TGCAGTGCTTTTAGGACAGGTGCTGGTCATCAGCCCCAGCATTTT.

The chain uses TRBV7-3 and TRBJ2-5, with D maybe TRBD1 (5 bases). This CDR3 region has 15 residues. The germline CDR1 and CDR2 sequences are SGHTA and FQGTGA. The V and J ends lost 1 base and 5 bases respectively, with 14 bases between them. The CDR3 here is CASSLRPGPGETQYF. The CDR3 DNA reads as TGTGCCAGCAGCTTAAGACCAGGCCCAGGGGAGACCCAGTACTTC.